This TCR beta chain was captured by sequencing in a study of blood T cell repertoires in COVID-19. Generated by immunoSEQ multiplex PCR, the TCRdb table keeps only in-frame clones and is missing some. The sample includes roughly 280,000 clones, under 90% of them seen just once. V was pared by 3 bases and J by 4 bases, with 4 bases of the junction left unmatched. Germline V CDR1 and CDR2: SGHKS, YYEKEE (reference sequence). The CDR3 extends over 14 amino acids. Sequencing input: peripheral blood. The sequence derives from a man aged 50 to 60 with acute or convalescent COVID-19. The chain carries TRBV5-5 and TRBJ1-5, with TRBD1 matching 7 bases. The CDR3 sequence is CASSSLGQNQPQHF. The DNA of the CDR3 is TGTGCCAGCAGCTCGTTGGGACAGAATCAGCCCCAGCATTTT.